Detailed here is one T cell receptor beta chain. This entry comes from a study of shared clonotypes between healthy human individuals. V shed 0 bases and J 2 bases; nucleotides not matched to a gene: 7. Germline CDR1 is LGHNA and CDR2 is YNFKEQ. The CDR3 has 18 amino acids. The input for sorted-subset replicate PCRs was 150 to 200 ng DNA, about 30,000 T cell genomes. The method was immunoSEQ multiplex PCR; TCRdb's version includes in-frame clones alone and lacks a portion of them. The table includes just over 2,000,000 clones, about 94% detected once. The naive CD8 fraction comprised CD45RO-negative cells positively selected for CCR7 and excluded terminally differentiated effector memory CD45RA+ cells. Adult donors, all healthy and HIV-negative, had no recent acute infections or vaccinations.

Source material: naive CD8+ T cells sorted from blood. The chain joins TRBV4-2 to TRBJ2-3, with 11 positions matching TRBD2. The receptor was derived from a man between 18 and 29 years old in good health. The CDR3 reads CASSQDLTSGVITDTQYF. The DNA of the CDR3 is TGTGCCAGCAGCCAAGATTTGACTAGCGGGGTTATCACAGATACGCAGTATTTT.